The 29 T cell receptor beta chains below come from one sample, sequenced in a study of cytomegalovirus exposure and HLA in healthy donors. The study ran its PCR with 60 Vbeta and 13 Jbeta primers. Method: immunoSEQ multiplex PCR; TCRdb's copy keeps in-frame clones and lacks some. The sample shows about 130,000 clones, about four fifths of them seen only once. Sequencing used PBMCs. The receptors stem from a woman in her forties in good health and CMV-seronegative.

The chain carries TRBV11-2 and TRBJ2-7; D is unresolved. The germline CDR1 and CDR2 sequences are SGHAT and FQNNGV. The CDR3 extends over 13 amino acids. V was cut by 1 base and J by 3 bases, with 7 bases left in between. The CDR3 nucleotides are TGTGCCAGCAGCTTAGGGCAGATCTACGAGCAGTACTTC. Translation gives CASSLGQIYEQYF. The complete variable domain, with remaining parts taken from reference TRBV11-2 and TRBJ2-7, reads EAGVAQSPRYKIIEKRQSVAFWCNPISGHATLYWYQQILGQGPKLLIQFQNNGVVDDSQLPKDRFSAERLKGVDSTLKIQPAKLEDSAVYLCASSLGQIYEQYFGPGTRLTVT.

This clone showed up just once. Mismatch with germline at one junction end may stem from a read error. The chain couples TRBV7-9 to TRBJ1-1; D is undetermined. The CDR3 has 12 amino acids. Germline assignment: CDR1 SEHNR and CDR2 FQNEAQ (reference sequence). The CDR3 DNA reads TGTTCCAGCAGCCCTAACAGAAATGAAGCTTTCTTT. This encodes CSSSPNRNEAFF. The whole variable domain, remainder taken from reference TRBV7-9 and TRBJ1-1, is DTGVSQNPRHKITKRGQNVTFRCDPISEHNRLYWYRQTLGQGPEFLTYFQNEAQLEKSRLLSDRFSAERPKGSFSTLEIQRTEQGDSAMYLCSSSPNRNEAFFGQGTRLTVV.

The V and J genes are TRBV29-1 and TRBJ1-5; D remains ambiguous. This CDR3 comprises 13 residues. V lost 4 bases and J 3 bases, leaving 10 bases between the germline ends. Per the germline V gene, CDR1 is SQVTM and CDR2 is ANQGSEA. DNA for the CDR3: TGCAGCGTTGGAACTAGTTCCAATCAGCCCCAGCATTTT. As protein: CSVGTSSNQPQHF. Combining the CDR3 with reference TRBV29-1 and TRBJ1-5 gives the whole variable domain SAVISQKPSRDICQRGTSLTIQCQVDSQVTMMFWYRQQPGQSLTLIATANQGSEATYESGFVIDKFPISRPNLTFSTLTVSNMSPEDSSIYLCSVGTSSNQPQHFGDGTRLSIL.

This sequence joins TRBV5-1 and TRBJ2-2; 7 positions match TRBD1. Germline V gives CDR1 SGHRS, CDR2 YFSETQ. The CDR3 loop spans 16 amino acids. Unmatched junction bases numbered 8, after V lost 1 base and J lost 5 bases. The CDR3 DNA is TGCGCCAGCAGCTTGAGCGGACAGGTGAAGACCGGGGAGCTGTTTTTT. As protein: CASSLSGQVKTGELFF.

This chain uses TRBV5-1 with TRBJ2-5, with a tentative D call TRBD1 (6 bases). Germline V CDR1 and CDR2: SGHRS, YFSETQ. Trimming cost V 2 bases and J 3 bases, with 11 bases left between them. The CDR3 has 14 residues. The CDR3 sequence: CASSFRGGKETQYF. The CDR3 nucleotides are TGCGCCAGCAGCTTCCGAGGGGGAAAAGAGACCCAGTACTTC.

The V and J genes are TRBV4-3 and TRBJ2-3; D gene uncertain. This CDR3 is 16 amino acids long. Germline V gives CDR1 LGHNA, CDR2 YSLEER. The ends were cut back, 1 base at V and 0 bases at J, with 11 bases in the middle. CDR3 sequence: CASSQGSHSSTDTQYF. The CDR3 coding sequence is TGCGCCAGCAGCCAAGGATCACATTCTAGCACAGATACGCAGTATTTT.

This chain links TRBV9 with TRBJ2-1; TRBD2 might be the D (5 bases). With 2 bases removed from V and 7 bases from J, the gap between germline ends came to 28 bases. CDR3 length: 19 residues. Germline V lookup: CDR1 SGDLS, CDR2 YYNGEE. The CDR3 loop reads CASSVLSHPTGDGGNEQFF. The CDR3 DNA is TGTGCCAGCAGCGTTCTCTCCCACCCTACCGGTGACGGCGGGAATGAGCAGTTCTTC.

This sequence joins TRBV19 and TRBJ2-7, with D maybe TRBD1 (5 bases). CDR3 length: 14 residues. CDR1 is LNHDA, CDR2 SQIVND, per germline (reference sequence). Trimming removed 5 bases from V and 3 bases from J, with 14 bases in between. Written as DNA, the CDR3 is TGTGCCAGTAGTCCATATCAGGGCCTCTACGAGCAGTACTTC. Translating gives CASSPYQGLYEQYF. The variable domain in full, completed from reference TRBV19 and TRBJ2-7, reads DGGITQSPKYLFRKEGQNVTLSCEQNLNHDAMYWYRQDPGQGLRLIYYSQIVNDFQKGDIAEGYSVSREKKESFPLTVTSAQKNPTAFYLCASSPYQGLYEQYFGPGTRLTVT.

This chain joins TRBV6-6 and TRBJ1-5, with 10 bases that match TRBD1. Trimming removed 5 bases from V and 6 bases from J; junction bases left unmatched: 1. The CDR3 contains 13 residues. Per germline, CDR1 MNHNY and CDR2 SVGAGI (reference sequence). The CDR3 sequence: CASSGTGVQPQHF. CDR3 sequence (DNA): TGTGCCAGCAGTGGGACAGGGGTTCAGCCCCAGCATTTT.

This clone was seen a single time. The chain couples TRBV5-1 to TRBJ2-1; TRBD2 is a possible D gene (5 bases). CDR3 size: 13 residues. V lost 7 bases to trimming and J lost 5 bases, with 13 bases between them. Germline values: CDR1 SGHRS, CDR2 YFSETQ. The CDR3 sequence is CASGEGTHNEQFF. The DNA of the CDR3 is TGCGCCAGCGGCGAGGGAACCCACAATGAGCAGTTCTTC.

The chain couples TRBV18 to TRBJ1-1, with 7 bases fitting TRBD1. CDR3 length: 17 residues. J lost 4 bases, V lost 0 bases, and 11 bases had no gene match. Germline lookup yields CDR1 KGHSH and CDR2 LQKENI. The CDR3 nucleotides are TGTGCCAGCTCACCACCGAGCAGGGGGGCGCTTGGCACTGAAGCTTTCTTT. This encodes CASSPPSRGALGTEAFF.

The sample holds a few counts of this clone. This rearrangement joins TRBV4-1 to TRBJ2-1, with 13 bases matching TRBD2. Germline trimming cut 3 bases from V and 8 bases from J; bases unmatched to any gene: 10. The germline V gene encodes CDR1 MGHRA and CDR2 YSYEKL. This CDR3 is built from 17 residues. CDR3 in DNA: TGCGCCAGCAGCCAGAATACCGGGACTAGCGGGGTTCATGAGCAGTTCTTC. Translation gives CASSQNTGTSGVHEQFF.

The V and J genes are TRBV5-1 and TRBJ2-7; 16 bases agree with TRBD2. Per the germline V gene, CDR1 is SGHRS and CDR2 is YFSETQ. With V trimmed by 0 bases and J by 0 bases, 6 bases remained unmatched. The CDR3 runs to 19 residues. As DNA, the CDR3 is TGCGCCAGCAGCTTGGAGGGACTAGCGGGAGGGCTTAGCTCCTACGAGCAGTACTTC. Translation gives CASSLEGLAGGLSSYEQYF.

V is TRBV21-1 and J is TRBJ2-7; the tabulated D call, TRBD1, remains unverified against the DNA. TRBV21-1 constitutes a pseudogene. The CDR3 is made up of 14 amino acids. The CDR3 region is CASSVAGAPGEQYF. CDR3 coding DNA: TGTGCCAGCAGCGTCGCAGGGGCCCCGGGGGAGCAGTACTTC.

This chain uses TRBV19 with TRBJ1-5, with D maybe TRBD1 (6 bases). CDR1 and CDR2 (germline): LNHDA, SQIVND (reference sequence). The CDR3 consists of 14 residues. The germline V and J ends were trimmed by 7 bases and 6 bases, with 16 bases remaining between them. The CDR3 region is CASTSDRFGQPQHF. CDR3 bases: TGTGCCAGTACTTCCGACAGGTTCGGTCAGCCCCAGCATTTT.

This chain connects TRBV4-3 to TRBJ1-2; D possibly corresponds to TRBD1 (6 bases). Germline CDR1 LGHNA, CDR2 YSLEER. Deletions cut 1 base from V and 3 bases from J, with 9 bases between. The CDR3 has 14 amino acids. CDR3 DNA: TGCGCCAGCAGCCAAGGAGGGGGTTACTATGGCTACACCTTC. Protein product: CASSQGGGYYGYTF.

CDR3 residues: CASTPTAGDGYGYTF. CDR3 DNA: TGTGCCAGCACTCCAACGGCGGGGGACGGCTATGGCTACACCTTC. The chain links TRBV6-1 to TRBJ1-2; TRBD1 is a possible D gene (5 bases). The CDR3 extends over 15 amino acids. The V gene lost 7 bases and the J gene lost 4 bases, with 19 bases spanning the gap. CDR1 and CDR2 from the germline V gene are MNHNS and SASEGT.

The chain uses TRBV6-5 and TRBJ1-2; D is unresolved. The germline CDR1 and CDR2 sequences are MNHEY and SVGAGI. The V and J ends lost 10 bases and 5 bases respectively, with 23 bases between them. This CDR3 is built from 15 residues. This CDR3 is CATTHLRASEYGYTF. The DNA of the CDR3 is TGTGCCACAACCCACCTACGAGCGAGTGAATATGGCTACACCTTC.

The chain joins TRBV15 to TRBJ2-3, with D perhaps TRBD1 (6 bases). This CDR3 is built from 13 residues. Germline V CDR1 and CDR2: LNHNV, YYDKDF (reference sequence). The V end was cut by 5 bases, the J end by 5 bases, with 11 bases between. The CDR3 DNA is TGTGCCACCAGCGGATTACAGGGAGATACGCAGTATTTT. Amino acids: CATSGLQGDTQYF.

V is TRBV2 and J is TRBJ2-2; TRBD2 matches 7 bases. CDR3 length: 15 amino acids. CDR1 and CDR2 from the germline V gene are SNHLY and FYNNEI. The trim removed 4 bases at V and 0 bases at J, leaving 2 bases unmatched. CDR3 loop: CASSVLAANTGELFF. CDR3 nucleotides: TGTGCCAGCAGTGTTCTAGCGGCGAACACCGGGGAGCTGTTTTTT.

CDR3 coding DNA: TGTGCTAGTGGCCTAAACTACGAGCAGTACTTC. The encoded protein is CASGLNYEQYF. The V and J genes are TRBV12-5 and TRBJ2-7; D remains ambiguous. In germline, CDR1 is LGHNT, CDR2 FRNRAP. The CDR3 runs to 11 residues. The V and J ends lost 6 bases and 3 bases respectively, with 6 bases between them.

The chain employs TRBV19 and TRBJ2-1, with 10 bases lining up with TRBD2. Trimming cost V 1 base and J 7 bases; bases outside gene matches: 4. The length of the CDR3 is 15 residues. Germline CDR1 LNHDA, CDR2 SQIVND (reference sequence). CDR3 DNA: TGTGCCAGTAGTATAGTAGCGGGGGGTCAGAATGAGCAGTTCTTC. Translated: CASSIVAGGQNEQFF.

The chain has TRBV7-2 and TRBJ2-3; TRBD2 matches 9 bases. This CDR3 contains 15 residues. Germline values: CDR1 SGHTA, CDR2 FQGNSA. With V trimmed by 4 bases and J by 4 bases, 6 bases remained unmatched. The CDR3, as DNA: TGTGCCAGCAGCTCGAATAGCGGGGGCGCAGATACGCAGTATTTT. As protein: CASSSNSGGADTQYF.

The chain carries TRBV28 and TRBJ2-4; 11 nucleotides line up with TRBD2. This CDR3 comprises 16 residues. The V gene end was trimmed by 5 bases and the J gene end by 6 bases; junction bases not matched to a gene: 9. Looked up from germline, CDR1 is MDHEN and CDR2 is SYDVKM. CDR3 DNA: TGTGCCAGCAGTATAATAGCGGGGGGGCCGGGAAACATTCAGTACTTC. Protein product: CASSIIAGGPGNIQYF. Together with reference TRBV28 and TRBJ2-4, the CDR3 gives the full variable domain: DVKVTQSSRYLVKRTGEKVFLECVQDMDHENMFWYRQDPGLGLRLIYFSYDVKMKEKGDIPEGYSVSREKKERFSLILESASTNQTSMYLCASSIIAGGPGNIQYFGAGTRLSVL.

The chain is built from TRBV5-1 and TRBJ2-5; 10 bases fit TRBD2. CDR3 size: 15 residues. Germline CDR1 is SGHRS and CDR2 is YFSETQ. J gave up 3 bases and V 0 bases, and 2 bases lay outside the gene matches. CDR3 coding DNA: TGCGCCAGCAGCTTGGATGGGACTAGCGAAGAGACCCAGTACTTC. Translation: CASSLDGTSEETQYF. Complete variable domain (other parts from reference TRBV5-1 and TRBJ2-5): KAGVTQTPRYLIKTRGQQVTLSCSPISGHRSVSWYQQTPGQGLQFLFEYFSETQRNKGNFPGRFSGRQFSNSRSEMNVSTLELGDSALYLCASSLDGTSEETQYFGPGTRLLVL.

The V call is TRBV4-3, the J call TRBJ2-7, with D possibly matching TRBD1 (6 bases). The CDR3 contains 15 residues. The V and J ends lost 0 bases and 3 bases respectively, with 12 bases between them. Germline lookup yields CDR1 LGHNA and CDR2 YSLEER. DNA for the CDR3: TGCGCCAGCAGCCAAGAACCCAGGGGAAACTACGAGCAGTACTTC. It specifies CASSQEPRGNYEQYF.

The V gene is TRBV18, the J gene TRBJ2-5, with D perhaps TRBD2 (6 bases). The CDR3 loop spans 16 amino acids. V was trimmed by 0 bases and J by 6 bases, leaving 17 bases between them. Germline V gene data show CDR1 as KGHSH and CDR2 as LQKENI. The CDR3 protein is CASSPPSGSPNKTQYF. CDR3 nucleotide sequence: TGTGCCAGCTCACCACCGAGCGGGTCCCCCAATAAGACCCAGTACTTC. The entire variable domain, with the rest obtained from reference TRBV18 and TRBJ2-5, is as follows: NAGVMQNPRHLVRRRGQEARLRCSPMKGHSHVYWYRQLPEEGLKFMVYLQKENIIDESGMPKERFSAEFPKEGPSILRIQQVVRGDSAAYFCASSPPSGSPNKTQYFGPGTRLLVL.

The V gene is TRBV28, the J gene TRBJ1-2; 8 nucleotides line up with TRBD1. The CDR3 sequence is 13 residues long. V dropped 10 bases and J dropped 8; count of bases not matched to a gene: 12. Germline V gene data show CDR1 as MDHEN and CDR2 as SYDVKM. The CDR3 bases are TGTGCCACACGTGCTGCAGGGGGCAGCGGCTACACCTTC. It yields the protein CATRAAGGSGYTF.

The chain couples TRBV7-6 to TRBJ1-5; D possibly corresponds to TRBD1 (6 bases). Between the trimmed V and J ends, which lost 4 bases and 6 bases, there was a span of 13 bases. The CDR3 length is 14 residues. Germline CDR1 SGHVS, CDR2 FNYEAQ. Here the CDR3 reads CASSSSGDSQPQHF. CDR3 coding DNA: TGTGCCAGCAGCTCGTCAGGGGATAGTCAGCCCCAGCATTTT. The whole variable domain, remainder taken from reference TRBV7-6 and TRBJ1-5, is GAGVSQSPRYKVTKRGQDVALRCDPISGHVSLYWYRQALGQGPEFLTYFNYEAQQDKSGLPNDRFSAERPEGSISTLTIQRTEQRDSAMYRCASSSSGDSQPQHFGDGTRLSIL.